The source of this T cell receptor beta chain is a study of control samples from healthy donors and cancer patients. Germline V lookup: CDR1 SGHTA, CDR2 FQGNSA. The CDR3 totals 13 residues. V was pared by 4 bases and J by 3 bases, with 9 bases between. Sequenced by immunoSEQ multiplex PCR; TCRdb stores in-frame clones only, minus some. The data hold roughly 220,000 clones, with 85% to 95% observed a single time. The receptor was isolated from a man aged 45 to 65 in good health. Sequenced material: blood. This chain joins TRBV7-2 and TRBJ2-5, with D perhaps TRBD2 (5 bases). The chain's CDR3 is CASSSQAEETQYF. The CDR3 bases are TGTGCCAGCAGCTCCCAAGCGGAAGAGACCCAGTACTTC.